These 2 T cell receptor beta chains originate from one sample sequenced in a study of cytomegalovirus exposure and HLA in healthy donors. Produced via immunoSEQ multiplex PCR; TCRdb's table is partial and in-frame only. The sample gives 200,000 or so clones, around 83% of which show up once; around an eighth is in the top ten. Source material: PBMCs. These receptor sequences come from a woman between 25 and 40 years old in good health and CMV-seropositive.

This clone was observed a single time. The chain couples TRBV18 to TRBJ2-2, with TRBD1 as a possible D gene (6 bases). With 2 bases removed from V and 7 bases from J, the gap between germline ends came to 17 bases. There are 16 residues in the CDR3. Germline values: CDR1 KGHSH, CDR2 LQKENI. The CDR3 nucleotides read TGTGCCAGCTCACCATCTCAGGGGCCCATCGGCGGGGAGCTGTTTTTT. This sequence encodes CASSPSQGPIGGELFF.

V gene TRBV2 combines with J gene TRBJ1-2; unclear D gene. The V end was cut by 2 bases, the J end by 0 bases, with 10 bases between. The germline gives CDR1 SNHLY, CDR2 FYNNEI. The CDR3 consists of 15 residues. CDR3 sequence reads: CASSEFEGANYGYTF. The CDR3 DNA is TGTGCCAGCAGTGAATTTGAAGGAGCTAACTATGGCTACACCTTC.